Presented here are 4 T cell receptor beta chains from one specimen sequenced in a study of blood T cell repertoires in COVID-19. Using immunoSEQ multiplex PCR, the repertoire was profiled, and TCRdb retains in-frame clones only, with some absent. In the table there are 150,000 to 200,000 clones, roughly 89% of which are singletons. The sequencing sample was made of peripheral blood. The receptor source for this set is a woman in her fifties or sixties with acute or convalescent COVID-19.

The chain has TRBV11-2 and TRBJ2-5, with D perhaps TRBD2 (6 bases). From germline, CDR1 is SGHAT and CDR2 FQNNGV. The germline V and J ends were trimmed by 0 bases and 7 bases, with 15 bases remaining between them. This CDR3 contains 15 residues. CDR3 sequence reads: CASSLEMAGPGTQYF. The CDR3 coding sequence is TGTGCCAGCAGCTTAGAAATGGCGGGGCCGGGGACCCAGTACTTC.

The rearrangement joins TRBV6-5 to TRBJ1-1; maybe TRBD1 (5 bases). This CDR3 spans 14 amino acids. V was shortened by 6 bases and J by 11 bases, with 22 bases between the two germline ends. Germline V gene lookup returns CDR1 MNHEY and CDR2 SVGAGI. This CDR3 is CASRTLEGTGWAFF. The CDR3 DNA sequence: TGTGCCAGCAGAACCCTCGAAGGAACAGGATGGGCTTTCTTT.

The V and J genes are TRBV6-5 and TRBJ1-1, with 9 bases lining up with TRBD1. V was pared by 7 bases and J by 5 bases, with 11 bases of the junction left unmatched. The germline CDR1 and CDR2 sequences are MNHEY and SVGAGI. This CDR3 is built from 15 residues. In nucleotides, the CDR3 is TGTGCCAGCACCGGGACAGGGTTCCAACGGACTGAAGCTTTCTTT. It is translated as CASTGTGFQRTEAFF.

The chain couples TRBV30 to TRBJ2-1, with 11 bases that match TRBD1. The germline V gene has CDR1 GTSNPN and CDR2 SVGIG (reference sequence). The J segment lost 7 bases and the V segment lost 3 bases, leaving 8 bases of the junction unmatched. The CDR3 sequence is 15 residues long. CDR3 in amino acids: CAWRLTGTGGNEQFF. In nucleotides, the CDR3 is TGTGCCTGGAGATTGACCGGGACAGGGGGAAATGAGCAGTTCTTC.